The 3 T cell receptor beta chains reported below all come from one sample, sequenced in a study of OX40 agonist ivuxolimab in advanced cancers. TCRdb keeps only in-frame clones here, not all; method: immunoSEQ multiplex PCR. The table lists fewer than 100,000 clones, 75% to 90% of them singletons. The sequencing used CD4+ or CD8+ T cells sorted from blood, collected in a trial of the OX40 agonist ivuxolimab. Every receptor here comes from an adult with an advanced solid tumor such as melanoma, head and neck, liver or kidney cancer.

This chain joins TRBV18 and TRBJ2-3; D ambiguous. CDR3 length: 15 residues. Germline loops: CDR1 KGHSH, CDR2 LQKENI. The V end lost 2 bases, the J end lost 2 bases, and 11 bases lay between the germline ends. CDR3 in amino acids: CASSPTFQTTDTQYF. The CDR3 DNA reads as TGTGCCAGCTCACCAACATTTCAGACCACAGATACGCAGTATTTT.

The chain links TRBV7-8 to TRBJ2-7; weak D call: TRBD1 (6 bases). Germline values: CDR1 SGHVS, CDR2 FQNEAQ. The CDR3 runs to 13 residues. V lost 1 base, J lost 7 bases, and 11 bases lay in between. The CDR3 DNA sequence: TGTGCCAGCAGCTTAGACAGGGTGGCTGAGCAGTACTTC. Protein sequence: CASSLDRVAEQYF. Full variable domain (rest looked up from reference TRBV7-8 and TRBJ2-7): GAGVSQSPRYKVAKRGQDVALRCDPISGHVSLFWYQQALGQGPEFLTYFQNEAQLDKSGLPSDRFFAERPEGSVSTLKIQRTQQEDSAVYLCASSLDRVAEQYFGPGTRLTVT.

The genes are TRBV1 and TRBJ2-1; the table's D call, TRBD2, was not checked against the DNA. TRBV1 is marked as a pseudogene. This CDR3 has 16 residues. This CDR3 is CTSSPKGTSLCNEQFF. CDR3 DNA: TGCACCAGCAGCCCGAAGGGGACTAGTTTGTGCAATGAGCAGTTCTTC.